The rows below give T cell receptor beta chains drawn from one sample of a study of regulatory T cells in long-lasting Graves disease. TCRdb independently ran MiXCR on the multiplex PCR reads; one entry per CDR3 protein. The table lists under 300,000 distinct CDR3 sequences, roughly 21% of them singletons. The sample was peripheral blood mononuclear cells (PBMCs), taken at new diagnosis, from a patient treated with antithyroid drugs. Receptor source: a female donor with Graves disease. Both conserved end residues are part of each CDR3. D genes are given only for firm matches. Some rows mark clone size as missing; the rest say once, few, many or name a class of expanded clone.

abundance: many
j_gene: TRBJ2-7
d_gene: NA
v_gene: TRBV9
CDR3aa: CASSVGIAASYEQYF
CDR3nt: TGTGCCAGCAGCGTAGGCATAGCGGCCTCCTACGAGCAGTACTTC

abundance: many
j_gene: TRBJ2-2
d_gene: NA
v_gene: TRBV12-3/TRBV12-4
CDR3aa: CASSSQGQVELFF
CDR3nt: TGTGCCAGCAGTTCTCAGGGGCAGGTAGAGCTGTTTTTT

abundance: many
j_gene: TRBJ1-2
d_gene: NA
v_gene: TRBV29-1
CDR3aa: CSAGTDYGYTF
CDR3nt: TGCAGCGCCGGGACGGACTATGGCTACACCTTC

abundance: many
j_gene: TRBJ2-1
d_gene: NA
v_gene: TRBV20-1
CDR3aa: CSAGPGTPTSYNEQFF
CDR3nt: TGCAGTGCCGGACCCGGGACTCCCACCTCCTACAATGAGCAGTTCTTC

abundance: many
j_gene: TRBJ2-5
d_gene: NA
v_gene: TRBV19
CDR3aa: CASSQGSGLPETQYF
CDR3nt: TGTGCCAGTAGTCAAGGATCGGGACTGCCCGAGACCCAGTACTTC

abundance: many
j_gene: TRBJ1-5
d_gene: NA
v_gene: TRBV20-1
CDR3aa: CSARTTGGNQPQHF
CDR3nt: TGCAGTGCTAGGACGACAGGAGGCAATCAGCCCCAGCATTTT

abundance: many
j_gene: TRBJ2-5
d_gene: TRBD1
v_gene: TRBV11-2
CDR3aa: CASSIQGVGETQYF
CDR3nt: TGTGCCAGCAGCATCCAGGGGGTCGGGGAGACCCAGTACTTC

abundance: many
j_gene: TRBJ2-3
d_gene: NA
v_gene: TRBV6-1
CDR3aa: CASNLRGSTDTQYF
CDR3nt: TGTGCCAGCAATCTAAGGGGAAGCACAGATACGCAGTATTTT

abundance: many
j_gene: TRBJ2-7
d_gene: NA
v_gene: TRBV6-2/TRBV6-3
CDR3aa: CASSYVGGSYEQYF
CDR3nt: TGTGCCAGCAGTTACGTGGGAGGTAGCTACGAGCAGTACTTC

abundance: many
j_gene: TRBJ1-2
d_gene: NA
v_gene: TRBV27
CDR3aa: CASSSLGPGGYTF
CDR3nt: TGTGCCAGCAGTTCCCTAGGACCTGGGGGCTACACCTTC

abundance: NA
j_gene: TRBJ1-3
d_gene: NA
v_gene: TRBV4-1
CDR3aa: CASSRRGGGESGNTIYF
CDR3nt: TGCGCCAGCAGCCGGCGAGGGGGAGGAGAGTCTGGAAACACCATATATTTT

abundance: many
j_gene: TRBJ2-7
d_gene: NA
v_gene: TRBV12-3/TRBV12-4
CDR3aa: CASRLRGGEGYEQYF
CDR3nt: TGTGCCAGCAGACTCAGGGGAGGGGAGGGCTACGAGCAGTACTTC

abundance: NA
j_gene: TRBJ2-7
d_gene: TRBD1
v_gene: TRBV12-3/TRBV12-4
CDR3aa: CASSVPPGQTYEQYF
CDR3nt: TGTGCCAGCAGCGTCCCCCCGGGACAGACCTACGAGCAGTACTTC

abundance: many
j_gene: TRBJ1-1
d_gene: TRBD1
v_gene: TRBV19
CDR3aa: CASSDAGGDTEAFF
CDR3nt: TGTGCCAGTAGTGATGCAGGGGGCGACACTGAAGCTTTCTTT

abundance: few
j_gene: TRBJ1-2
d_gene: NA
v_gene: TRBV19
CDR3aa: CASSIEGKGGYTF
CDR3nt: TGTGCCAGTAGTATAGAGGGGAAGGGTGGCTACACCTTC

abundance: many
j_gene: TRBJ2-2
d_gene: NA
v_gene: TRBV11-2
CDR3aa: CASSLERSARTGELFF
CDR3nt: TGTGCCAGCAGCTTAGAACGGAGTGCGCGAACCGGGGAGCTGTTTTTT

abundance: NA
j_gene: TRBJ2-3
d_gene: TRBD2
v_gene: TRBV5-1
CDR3aa: CASSAGSSGATDTQYF
CDR3nt: TGCGCCAGCAGCGCGGGGTCTAGCGGGGCCACAGATACGCAGTATTTT

abundance: many
j_gene: TRBJ2-5
d_gene: NA
v_gene: TRBV10-3
CDR3aa: CAINRGQEETQYF
CDR3nt: TGTGCCATCAATAGGGGCCAGGAAGAGACCCAGTACTTC

abundance: many
j_gene: TRBJ2-5
d_gene: TRBD2
v_gene: TRBV19
CDR3aa: CASSIGTSGTETQYF
CDR3nt: TGTGCCAGTAGTATTGGGACTAGCGGGACTGAGACCCAGTACTTC

abundance: many
j_gene: TRBJ2-2
d_gene: NA
v_gene: TRBV14
CDR3aa: CASSQEVGVTGELFF
CDR3nt: TGTGCCAGCAGCCAAGAGGTCGGAGTCACCGGGGAGCTGTTTTTT

abundance: NA
j_gene: TRBJ2-3
d_gene: NA
v_gene: TRBV15
CDR3aa: CATSRDWNTQYF
CDR3nt: TGTGCCACCAGCAGAGACTGGAATACGCAGTATTTT

abundance: many
j_gene: TRBJ2-7
d_gene: TRBD1
v_gene: TRBV7-2
CDR3aa: CASSHNRGEQYF
CDR3nt: TGTGCCAGCAGCCATAACAGGGGCGAGCAGTACTTC

abundance: many
j_gene: TRBJ2-3
d_gene: NA
v_gene: TRBV7-2
CDR3aa: CASSEQVFGRTDTQYF
CDR3nt: TGTGCCAGCAGTGAACAGGTTTTTGGTCGCACAGATACGCAGTATTTT

abundance: many
j_gene: TRBJ1-1
d_gene: NA
v_gene: TRBV13
CDR3aa: CASRQTLTEAFF
CDR3nt: TGTGCCAGCAGACAGACGCTCACTGAAGCTTTCTTT

abundance: many
j_gene: TRBJ2-5
d_gene: TRBD2
v_gene: TRBV7-2
CDR3aa: CASSLLTSRGKETQYF
CDR3nt: TGTGCCAGCAGCCTATTGACTAGCCGGGGGAAAGAGACCCAGTACTTC

abundance: NA
j_gene: TRBJ2-3
d_gene: NA
v_gene: TRBV5-4
CDR3aa: CASSDFPYREDTQYF
CDR3nt: TGTGCCAGCTCTGACTTCCCCTATAGAGAAGATACGCAGTATTTT

abundance: many
j_gene: TRBJ2-3
d_gene: NA
v_gene: TRBV6-1
CDR3aa: CASRDLRGPDTQYF
CDR3nt: TGTGCCAGCAGAGACTTAAGGGGCCCAGATACGCAGTATTTT

abundance: few
j_gene: TRBJ2-4
d_gene: TRBD2
v_gene: TRBV19
CDR3aa: CASSSASGGASGSKNIQYF
CDR3nt: TGTGCCAGTAGTTCGGCCAGCGGGGGGGCCAGCGGGTCCAAAAACATTCAGTACTTC

abundance: many
j_gene: TRBJ2-5
d_gene: NA
v_gene: TRBV18
CDR3aa: CASSPSRLQETQYF
CDR3nt: TGTGCCAGCTCACCTTCCCGACTCCAAGAGACCCAGTACTTC

abundance: few
j_gene: TRBJ1-4
d_gene: NA
v_gene: TRBV5-4
CDR3aa: CAISQGPNEKLFF
CDR3nt: TGTGCCATCTCACAGGGACCTAATGAAAAACTGTTTTTT

abundance: medium-sized
j_gene: TRBJ2-3
d_gene: NA
v_gene: TRBV7-2
CDR3aa: CASSLGRGTVQYF
CDR3nt: TGTGCCAGCAGCTTAGGTCGAGGCACGGTGCAGTATTTT

abundance: NA
j_gene: TRBJ2-1
d_gene: NA
v_gene: TRBV28
CDR3aa: CASSFFSEQFF
CDR3nt: TGTGCCAGCAGTTTTTTTTCTGAGCAGTTCTTC

abundance: many
j_gene: TRBJ2-2
d_gene: NA
v_gene: TRBV11-2
CDR3aa: CASSTSVGYGGELFF
CDR3nt: TGTGCCAGCAGCACGAGTGTGGGTTACGGCGGGGAGCTGTTTTTT

abundance: NA
j_gene: TRBJ2-2
d_gene: TRBD2
v_gene: TRBV6-2/TRBV6-3
CDR3aa: CASSQTSGGTGELFF
CDR3nt: TGTGCCAGCAGTCAGACTAGCGGGGGGACCGGGGAGCTGTTTTTT

abundance: many
j_gene: TRBJ1-5
d_gene: NA
v_gene: TRBV7-9
CDR3aa: CASSRLSNQPQHF
CDR3nt: TGTGCCAGCAGCCGGCTTAGCAATCAGCCCCAGCATTTT

abundance: many
j_gene: TRBJ1-5
d_gene: NA
v_gene: TRBV7-6
CDR3aa: CASSSGPGSNQPQHF
CDR3nt: TGTGCCAGCAGTTCTGGGCCCGGTTCCAATCAGCCCCAGCATTTT

abundance: NA
j_gene: TRBJ2-5
d_gene: TRBD1
v_gene: TRBV5-1
CDR3aa: CASSQGDSQETQYF
CDR3nt: TGCGCCAGCAGCCAGGGGGACAGTCAAGAGACCCAGTACTTC

abundance: NA
j_gene: TRBJ1-1
d_gene: TRBD1
v_gene: TRBV5-1
CDR3aa: CASSLAGQAGNTEAFF
CDR3nt: TGCGCCAGCAGCTTAGCGGGACAGGCGGGGAACACTGAAGCTTTCTTT

abundance: many
j_gene: TRBJ1-1
d_gene: NA
v_gene: TRBV11-2
CDR3aa: CASSLGLGEAFF
CDR3nt: TGTGCCAGCAGCTTAGGGTTAGGTGAAGCTTTCTTT

abundance: many
j_gene: TRBJ2-5
d_gene: NA
v_gene: TRBV4-1
CDR3aa: CASSQANGGTAETQYF
CDR3nt: TGCGCCAGCAGCCAAGCCAATGGCGGGACCGCAGAGACCCAGTACTTC

abundance: NA
j_gene: TRBJ2-7
d_gene: NA
v_gene: TRBV6-1
CDR3aa: CASSVGAGSYEQYF
CDR3nt: TGTGCCAGCTCAGTAGGAGCTGGTTCCTACGAGCAGTACTTC

abundance: many
j_gene: TRBJ2-1
d_gene: TRBD2
v_gene: TRBV5-1
CDR3aa: CASSLAVGGEQFF
CDR3nt: TGCGCCAGCAGCTTGGCCGTGGGAGGGGAGCAGTTCTTC

abundance: NA
j_gene: TRBJ1-4
d_gene: NA
v_gene: TRBV12-3/TRBV12-4
CDR3aa: CAGSLDTPEKLFF
CDR3nt: TGTGCCGGCAGTTTGGACACTCCCGAAAAACTGTTTTTT

abundance: NA
j_gene: TRBJ2-1
d_gene: NA
v_gene: TRBV6-2/TRBV6-3
CDR3aa: CASRPRRTQVPNEQFF
CDR3nt: TGTGCCAGCAGGCCCCGCAGGACCCAGGTTCCGAATGAGCAGTTCTTC

abundance: once
j_gene: TRBJ2-5
d_gene: NA
v_gene: TRBV5-1
CDR3aa: CASRESLSGETQYF
CDR3nt: TGCGCCAGCAGGGAGTCCCTTTCGGGGGAGACCCAGTACTTC